This passage covers 3 T cell receptor beta chains from one sample sequenced in a study of cytomegalovirus exposure and HLA in healthy donors. Researchers ran the PCR with 60 Vbeta and 13 Jbeta primers. Produced via immunoSEQ multiplex PCR; TCRdb's table is partial and in-frame only. In the table there are roughly 190,000 clones, roughly four fifths of which are singletons. The material sequenced was PBMCs. The receptor set was obtained from a woman aged 25 to 39 in good health and CMV-seropositive.

This chain links TRBV7-2 with TRBJ1-1; D may be TRBD1 (5 bases). V lost 2 bases and J 10 bases, leaving 11 bases between the germline ends. This CDR3 comprises 12 residues. The V gene's germline CDR1 is SGHTA and CDR2 FQGNSA. The DNA of the CDR3 is TGTGCCAGCAGCTTACGGAGGGGTAGAGCTTTCTTT. As protein: CASSLRRGRAFF.

V gene TRBV27 combines with J gene TRBJ2-7, with TRBD1 identical over 11 bases. Trimming cost V 2 bases and J 4 bases; bases outside gene matches: 4. This CDR3 region has 15 residues. CDR1 is MNHEY, CDR2 SMNVEV, per germline (reference sequence). CDR3 coding DNA: TGTGCCAGCAGTTTAGCCGGGACAGGGGGGTACGAGCAGTACTTC. Residues: CASSLAGTGGYEQYF.

The rearrangement links TRBV5-6 to TRBJ1-5; D remains ambiguous. Per germline, CDR1 SGHDT and CDR2 YYEEEE. V lost 1 base and J 4 bases, leaving 12 bases between the germline ends. This CDR3 region has 15 residues. The CDR3 DNA follows: TGTGCCAGCAGCTTGAGAGGGAAGGTTAATCAGCCCCAGCATTTT. Translating it yields CASSLRGKVNQPQHF.